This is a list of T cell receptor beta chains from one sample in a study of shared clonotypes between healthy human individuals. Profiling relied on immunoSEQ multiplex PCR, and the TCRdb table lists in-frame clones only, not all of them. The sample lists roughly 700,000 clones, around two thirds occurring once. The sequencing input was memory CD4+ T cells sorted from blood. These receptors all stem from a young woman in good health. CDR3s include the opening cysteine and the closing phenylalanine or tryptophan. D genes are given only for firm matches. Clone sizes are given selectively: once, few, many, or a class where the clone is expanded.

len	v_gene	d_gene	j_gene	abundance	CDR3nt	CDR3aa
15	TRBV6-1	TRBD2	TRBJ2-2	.	TGTGCCAGCAGCCTAGCGGGAGGGCTCTCAGGGGAGCTGTTTTTT	CASSLAGGLSGELFF
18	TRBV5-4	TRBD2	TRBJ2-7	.	TGTGCCAGCAGCTCAGATGGACTAGCGGGAGTAGGGCCCTACGAGCAGTACTTC	CASSSDGLAGVGPYEQYF
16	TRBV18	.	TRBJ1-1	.	TGTGCCAGCTCATCCTCGACAGCAAAATTGAACACTGAAGCTTTCTTT	CASSSSTAKLNTEAFF
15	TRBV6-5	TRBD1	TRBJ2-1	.	TGTGCCAGCAGACCTGACAGGGGGGACTACAATGAGCAGTTCTTC	CASRPDRGDYNEQFF
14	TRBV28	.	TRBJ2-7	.	TGTGCCAGCAGTTCCCGACAGAAAGCCTACGAGCAGTACTTC	CASSSRQKAYEQYF
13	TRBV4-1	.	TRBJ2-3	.	TGCGCCAGCAGCACCCGACCAGCAGATACGCAGTATTTT	CASSTRPADTQYF
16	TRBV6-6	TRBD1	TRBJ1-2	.	TGTGCCAGCAGTTACTCGTCGGCAGGGGGCGGGTATGGCTACACCTTC	CASSYSSAGGGYGYTF
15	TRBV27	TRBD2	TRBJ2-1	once	TGTGCCAGCAGTGCCGGGACTAGCTATTTTAATGAGCAGTTCTTC	CASSAGTSYFNEQFF
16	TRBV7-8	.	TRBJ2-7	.	TGTGCCAGCAGCTTGGGGGGCCGGGACAGCTCCTACGAGCAGTACTTC	CASSLGGRDSSYEQYF
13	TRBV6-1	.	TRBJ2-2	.	TGTGCCAGCAGAGACGCGAACACCGGGGAGCTGTTTTTT	CASRDANTGELFF
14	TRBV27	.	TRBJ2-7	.	TGTGCCAGCAGTTCAGGGTCCGATCAACTTGAGCAGTACTTC	CASSSGSDQLEQYF
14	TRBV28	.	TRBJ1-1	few	TGTGCCAGCAGTAGGAGCGCGGGGAGCACTGAAGCTTTCTTT	CASSRSAGSTEAFF
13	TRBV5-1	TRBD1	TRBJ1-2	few	TGCGCCAGCAGCTTCACAGGGGTCGGTGGCTACACCTTC	CASSFTGVGGYTF
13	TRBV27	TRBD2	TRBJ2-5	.	TGTGCCAGCAGTCGCGGGAGATGGGGGACCCAGTACTTC	CASSRGRWGTQYF
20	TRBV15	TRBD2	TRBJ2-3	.	TGTGCCACCAGCAGAGGGACTAGCGGGAGGGCCGCCCCCCTTGAGGGTACGCAGTATTTT	CATSRGTSGRAAPLEGTQYF
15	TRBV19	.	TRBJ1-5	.	TGTGCCAGTAGTCCCGGGACGGCTTCCAATCAGCCCCAGCATTTT	CASSPGTASNQPQHF
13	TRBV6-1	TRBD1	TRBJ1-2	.	TGTGCCAGCAGTGGGACAGGGGTCTGGGGCTACACCTTC	CASSGTGVWGYTF
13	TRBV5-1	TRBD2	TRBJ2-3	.	TGCGCCAGCCAGGTGGGGAGGGCAGATACGCAGTATTTT	CASQVGRADTQYF
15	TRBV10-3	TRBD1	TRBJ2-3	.	TGTGCCATCAGTGGGGGGACAGTCACCACAGATACGCAGTATTTT	CAISGGTVTTDTQYF
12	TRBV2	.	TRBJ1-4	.	TGTGCCAGCAGTCAGGCTAATGAAAAACTGTTTTTT	CASSQANEKLFF
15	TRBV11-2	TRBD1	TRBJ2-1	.	TGTGCCAGCAGCTTAGGACGTCAGGGGGCGCCTGAGCAGTTCTTC	CASSLGRQGAPEQFF
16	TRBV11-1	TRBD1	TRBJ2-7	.	TGTGCCAGCAGCTTAGCTGGGACAGGACTCTCCTACGAGCAGTACTTC	CASSLAGTGLSYEQYF
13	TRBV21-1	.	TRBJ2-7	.	TGTGCCAGCAGCAAGAAGGGACAGGACGAGCAGTACTTC	CASSKKGQDEQYF
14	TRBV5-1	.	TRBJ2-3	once	TGCGCCAGCAGCTTGGCCCTACCCCAGGATACGCAGTATTTT	CASSLALPQDTQYF
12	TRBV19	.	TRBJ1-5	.	TGTGCCAGTAGTCACCCTCATCAGCCCCAGCATTTT	CASSHPHQPQHF
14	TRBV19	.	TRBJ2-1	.	TGTGCCAGTAGTATCCCGGGAGTGGGGAATGAGCAGTTCTTC	CASSIPGVGNEQFF
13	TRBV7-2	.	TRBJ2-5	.	TGTGCCAGCAGCCAAGAGGTCAGGGAAACCCAGTACTTC	CASSQEVRETQYF
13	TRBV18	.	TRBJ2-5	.	TGTGCCAGCTCACCGGCCCCGCGAGAGACCCAGTACTTC	CASSPAPRETQYF
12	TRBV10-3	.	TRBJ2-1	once	TGTGCCATCAGTGAGTCCACAGCCTTGCAGTTCTTC	CAISESTALQFF
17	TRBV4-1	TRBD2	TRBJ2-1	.	TGCGCCAGCAGCCGCCCGAAAGGGACTAGCGGGAATGGAGAGCAGTTCTTC	CASSRPKGTSGNGEQFF
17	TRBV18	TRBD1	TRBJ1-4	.	TGTGCCAGCTCACCACAGGGTATAACAGGGGCGTTTGAAAAACTGTTTTTT	CASSPQGITGAFEKLFF
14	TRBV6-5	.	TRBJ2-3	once	TGTGCCAGCAAACTAGAGCCAAGCACAGATACGCAGTATTTT	CASKLEPSTDTQYF
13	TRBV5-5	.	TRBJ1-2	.	TGTGCCAGCAGCCACGGGGATAACTATGGCTACACCTTC	CASSHGDNYGYTF
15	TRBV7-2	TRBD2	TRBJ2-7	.	TGTGCCAGCAGCCCCAAGACTAGCGCCACCTACGAGCAGTACTTC	CASSPKTSATYEQYF
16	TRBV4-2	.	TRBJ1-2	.	TGTGCCAGCAGCCCGGAAGTTGGGGGCTTATACTATGGCTACACCTTC	CASSPEVGGLYYGYTF
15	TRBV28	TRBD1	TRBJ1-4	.	TGTGCCAGCAGCCTCGCACAGGGGCGCGGATTTAAACTGTTTTTT	CASSLAQGRGFKLFF
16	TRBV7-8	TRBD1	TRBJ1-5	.	TGTGCCAGCAGCCTAGGGACAGGACCCAACAATCAGCCCCAGCATTTT	CASSLGTGPNNQPQHF
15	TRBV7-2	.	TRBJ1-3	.	TGTGCCAGCAGCCCGACGCAGAGCTCTGGAAACACCATATATTTT	CASSPTQSSGNTIYF
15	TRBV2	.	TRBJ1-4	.	TGTGCCAGCAGTGAACCGTCTCGAGGCGGTGAAAAACTGTTTTTT	CASSEPSRGGEKLFF
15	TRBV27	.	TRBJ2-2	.	TGTGCCAGCACGGGCTCCGGGACGATCACCGGGGAGCTGTTTTTT	CASTGSGTITGELFF
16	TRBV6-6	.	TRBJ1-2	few	TGTGCCAGCACCTCAAACGCGGGGCGAACTAACTATGGCTACACCTTC	CASTSNAGRTNYGYTF